This TCR beta chain was observed in a study of blood T cells in healthy people across ages. Across the study: When template switching was applied, about one barcoded beta molecule was captured per two T cells.

The CDR3 totals 14 residues. Trimming left V 6 bases short and J 0 bases short, with 9 bases between. The V gene's germline CDR1 is MNHEY and CDR2 SMNVEV (reference sequence). A second PCR of about 6 to 11 cycles used a sample-barcoded 5' primer and a J-beta primer mix. TCRdb reprocessed the 5' RACE reads with MiXCR, giving one entry per CDR3 protein. This sample has around 1.5 million distinct CDR3 sequences, with approximately 40% found just once. Concerning this clonotype itself: Antigen: not known.

Notes on the study in general: The long-lived group displayed more naive CD4+ cells, plus higher diversity, than the aged donors did. Per million T cells, TCR beta diversity dropped about linearly as age rose. Unknown CMV status may confound age-related changes in expanded clones.

The rearrangement uses TRBV27 and TRBJ1-5; the D is unclear. Sequencing input: blood. The TCR comes from a woman aged 18-29 years in good health. CDR3 region: CASSTWNSNQPQHF. In DNA, the CDR3 is TGTGCCAGCAGCACGTGGAATAGCAATCAGCCCCAGCATTTT.